This entry is about one T cell receptor beta chain. The protocol was immunoSEQ multiplex PCR, while the TCRdb copy is restricted to in-frame clones and leaves out a portion. The table shows some 2,500,000 clones, with 80% to 95% occurring only once. This entry is derived from a study of shared clonotypes between healthy human individuals. This CDR3 region has 14 residues. V lost 1 base to trimming and J lost 3 bases, with 7 bases between them. Germline V gives CDR1 LNHNV, CDR2 YYDKDF (reference sequence). The chain joins TRBV15 to TRBJ2-1, with unresolved D. The sample comprised naive CD4+ T cells from PBMCs. Subset denoted: CD45RA+ positively selected. This clonotype was obtained from a man younger than 30 in good health. Some clones in this sample may be carry-over from other donors' samples. The CDR3 DNA is TGTGCCACCAGCAGAGTGGGGAACTACAATGAGCAGTTCTTC. Translating it yields CATSRVGNYNEQFF.